This T cell receptor (beta chain) was profiled in a study of shared clonotypes between healthy human individuals. Sequencing was performed with immunoSEQ multiplex PCR; in TCRdb, only in-frame clones are kept and a portion is missing. This table holds some 550,000 clones, 95% to 98% found once. The CDR3 has 17 residues. Unmatched junction bases numbered 11, after V lost 4 bases and J lost 1 base. Germline values: CDR1 MNHEY, CDR2 SMNVEV (reference sequence). Sequencing was performed on naive CD4+ T cells sorted from blood. The subset here: CD45RA+ positively selected. The chain uses TRBV27 and TRBJ2-7, with 9 bases matching TRBD2. The clonotype originates from a young woman in good health. Here the CDR3 reads CASSSSRGLARSYEQYF. Written as DNA, the CDR3 is TGTGCCAGCAGTTCTAGCCGTGGACTAGCGAGGTCCTACGAGCAGTACTTC.